Below are 5 T cell receptor beta chains sequenced from a single sample in a study of blood T cell repertoires in COVID-19. Here immunoSEQ multiplex PCR was the method, and the copy in TCRdb shows in-frame clones only, minus some. This sample carries fewer than 110,000 clones, around 82% of them seen once, and the ten largest clones take 10% to 15%. Sequenced input: peripheral blood. All receptors come from a human donor in a cohort sampled during active or convalescent COVID-19.

The chain combines TRBV4-1 with TRBJ2-5; 9 nucleotides match TRBD2. Trimming removed 0 bases from V and 1 base from J; junction bases left unmatched: 3. The CDR3 spans 16 residues. Germline CDR1 and CDR2: MGHRA and YSYEKL. Here the CDR3 reads CASSQDKRGVQETQYF. The CDR3 nucleotides read TGCGCCAGCAGCCAAGACAAGCGGGGGGTCCAAGAGACCCAGTACTTC.

Only one count was recorded for this clone. The CDR3 sequence is CASSYLGQGYGYTF. For the CDR3, the DNA is TGTGCCAGCAGTTACCTTGGACAGGGCTATGGCTACACCTTC. The J gene is TRBJ1-2, the V gene TRBV6-5, with 8 bases that match TRBD1. Looked up from germline, CDR1 is MNHEY and CDR2 is SVGAGI. This CDR3 is built from 14 residues. V lost 2 bases, J lost 4 bases, and 3 bases stayed unmatched.

This clone occurred once. The genes are TRBV5-1 and TRBJ2-3; D remains ambiguous. This CDR3 is 14 amino acids long. V gave up 0 bases and J gave up 5 bases, with 10 bases separating them. The germline V gene encodes CDR1 SGHRS and CDR2 YFSETQ. The CDR3 loop is CASSLVGFGDTQYF. DNA of the CDR3: TGCGCCAGCAGCTTGGTCGGTTTTGGAGATACGCAGTATTTT.

V gene TRBV9 combines with J gene TRBJ2-2, with a tentative D call TRBD1 (6 bases). CDR1 is SGDLS and CDR2 is YYNGEE in the germline V gene. The V gene lost 4 bases and the J gene lost 2 bases, with 15 bases spanning the gap. The length of the CDR3 is 16 residues. DNA for the CDR3: TGTGCCAGCAGCACCACCGGGACAACTAACACCGGGGAGCTGTTTTTT. This sequence encodes CASSTTGTTNTGELFF.

V gene TRBV27 combines with J gene TRBJ1-2, with 7 bases matching TRBD1. Germline loops: CDR1 MNHEY, CDR2 SMNVEV (reference sequence). CDR3 size: 14 residues. Germline trimming cut 5 bases from V and 3 bases from J; bases unmatched to any gene: 6. The CDR3 region is CASSRIQGHYGYTF. Written as DNA, the CDR3 is TGTGCCAGCAGTAGAATACAGGGGCACTATGGCTACACCTTC.